A single sample is the source of the 30 T cell receptor beta chains below, sequenced in a study of blood T cells in healthy people across ages. Primed by a sample-barcoded 5' primer and a J-beta primer mix, a second PCR proceeded for about 7 to 11 cycles. One entry per CDR3 protein results from TCRdb running MiXCR on the 5' RACE reads. The sample lists 1.5 million to 2 million distinct CDR3 sequences; 28% were seen once. Material for sequencing was blood. The receptors shown here come from a woman aged 25 to 45 in good health.

This clonotype was detected a few times. The gene calls are TRBV12-3 or TRBV12-4 and TRBJ1-2; D is perhaps TRBD1 (6 bases). CDR3 length equals 14 residues. V was clipped by 0 bases and J by 4 bases, with 9 bases between them. CDR3 in DNA: TGTGCCAGCAGTTTAGCGGGGGCAGTCTATGGCTACACCTTC. This gives the protein CASSLAGAVYGYTF.

As to this clonotype: Being one base from a much bigger clone, this may be a read error. The V call is TRBV12-3 or TRBV12-4, the J call TRBJ2-7, with D perhaps TRBD1 (5 bases). The CDR3 extends over 14 amino acids. The CDR3 protein is CASSLTDQTYERYF. Here the CDR3 DNA reads TGTGCCAGCAGTCTGACAGATCAAACCTACGAGCGGTACTTC.

This clonotype was counted a few times. The genes are TRBV7-9 and TRBJ2-5, with 10 bases fitting TRBD1. CDR1 and CDR2 from the germline V gene are SEHNR and FQNEAQ (reference sequence). The CDR3 loop spans 16 amino acids. V lost 5 bases to trimming and J lost 2 bases; unmatched junction nucleotides: 8. CDR3 loop: CASSPRQGANQETQYF. The DNA of the CDR3 is TGTGCCAGCAGCCCCCGACAGGGGGCTAATCAAGAGACCCAGTACTTC.

This clonotype was counted between two and nine times. V is TRBV5-1 and J is TRBJ1-2; 10 positions match TRBD1. J gave up 8 bases and V 5 bases, and 15 bases lay outside the gene matches. Germline-derived CDR1 and CDR2 are SGHRS and YFSETQ. CDR3 length: 16 residues. CDR3 region: CASRPGTGVRIGGYTF. CDR3 sequence (DNA): TGCGCCAGCAGACCCGGGACAGGGGTCCGAATCGGCGGCTACACCTTC.

This clonotype was detected only a few times. The rearrangement joins TRBV29-1 to TRBJ2-4, with D possibly being TRBD1 (6 bases). The last part of the DNA fits TRBJ2-7 better; the J call may be wrong. Germline loops: CDR1 SQVTM, CDR2 ANQGSEA. The CDR3 consists of 12 residues. CDR3 bases: TGCAGCGCCGCGACAGGCCCCTACGAGCAGTACTTC. Amino acids: CSAATGPYEQYF.

This clonotype was recorded many times. J is TRBJ2-1 and V is TRBV15; D is ambiguous. Germline loops: CDR1 LNHNV, CDR2 YYDKDF (reference sequence). V was clipped by 0 bases and J by 3 bases, with 12 bases between them. This CDR3 has 16 residues. CDR3 protein: CATSRDQSSRYNEQFF. The CDR3 nucleotides are TGTGCCACCAGCAGAGATCAGTCCTCCCGCTACAATGAGCAGTTCTTC.

This clonotype appeared once. Just one base apart from a much larger clone, this may be a read error. V usage is TRBV20-1 and J usage is TRBJ1-4; possibly TRBD1 for D (6 bases). Germline lookup yields CDR1 DFQATT and CDR2 SNEGSKA (reference sequence). This CDR3 is 14 amino acids long. The CDR3: CSARRGATNERLFF. DNA of the CDR3: TGCAGTGCTAGAAGGGGGGCGACTAATGAAAGACTGTTTTTT.

V usage is TRBV11-2 and J usage is TRBJ1-2; D is undetermined. V lost 5 bases, J lost 7 bases, and 14 bases lay in between. The CDR3 runs 13 residues. The germline V gene has CDR1 SGHAT and CDR2 FQNNGV. The CDR3: CASSPNGLGGYTF. The CDR3, as DNA: TGTGCCAGCAGCCCAAACGGACTAGGTGGCTACACCTTC.

Concerning this clonotype: This clone may be a read error of a much larger clone one base away. V gene TRBV20-1 combines with J gene TRBJ2-4, with TRBD2 matching 10 bases. CDR1 DFQATT and CDR2 SNEGSKA come from the germline V gene (reference sequence). The CDR3 runs 15 residues. CDR3 sequence (DNA): TGCAGTACTAGAGACCCAGCGGGGGGGAAAAACATTCAGTACTTC. Translated: CSTRDPAGGKNIQYF.

This clonotype has only a few counts. The chain links TRBV7-6 to TRBJ2-5; 12 nucleotides line up with TRBD2. The CDR3 sequence is 16 residues long. Germline V gene lookup returns CDR1 SGHVS and CDR2 FNYEAQ. Unmatched junction bases numbered 11, after V lost 7 bases and J lost 5 bases. This CDR3 is CASTPEASGRGETQYF. The CDR3, as DNA: TGTGCCAGCACCCCGGAAGCTAGCGGGAGGGGGGAGACCCAGTACTTC.

The sample holds a few counts of this clonotype. A much larger clone lies a single base off, so this may be a read error. The chain links TRBV29-1 to TRBJ2-5; 9 positions agree with TRBD1. The CDR3 length is 14 residues. Germline values: CDR1 SQVTM, CDR2 ANQGSEA. The J segment lost 11 bases and the V segment lost 4 bases, leaving 14 bases of the junction unmatched. CDR3 region: CSVGPGGDRESQYF. DNA of the CDR3: TGCAGCGTTGGTCCAGGAGGGGACAGGGAATCGCAGTACTTC.

Concerning this clonotype itself: A much larger clone lies one base from this, so it may be a read error. The chain is built from TRBV29-1 and TRBJ2-7; D remains unclear. The CDR3 has 11 amino acids. CDR1 is SQVTM and CDR2 is ANQGSEA in the germline V gene. This CDR3 is CSAGPTYEQYF. DNA for the CDR3: TGCAGCGCTGGACCTACCTATGAGCAGTACTTC.

This clonotype was found a few times. The J gene is TRBJ2-1, the V gene TRBV7-2; D is unclear. V gave up 4 bases and J gave up 6 bases, with 7 bases separating them. CDR1 is SGHTA and CDR2 is FQGNSA in the germline V gene. The CDR3 is made up of 12 amino acids. The DNA of the CDR3 is TGTGCCAGCAGCTCCTGGAGCAATGAGCAGTTCTTC. Protein product: CASSSWSNEQFF.

This chain links TRBV5-1 with TRBJ2-2; D unclear. Looked up from germline, CDR1 is SGHRS and CDR2 is YFSETQ. V was shortened by 4 bases and J by 1 base, with 8 bases between the two germline ends. CDR3 length: 14 residues. CDR3: CASSASGNTGELFF. In nucleotides, the CDR3 is TGCGCCAGCAGCGCGTCAGGGAACACCGGGGAGCTGTTTTTT. The variable domain in full, with the rest retrieved from reference TRBV5-1 and TRBJ2-2, is KAGVTQTPRYLIKTRGQQVTLSCSPISGHRSVSWYQQTPGQGLQFLFEYFSETQRNKGNFPGRFSGRQFSNSRSEMNVSTLELGDSALYLCASSASGNTGELFFGEGSRLTVL.

The rearrangement links TRBV18 to TRBJ2-3; the D call may be TRBD1 or TRBD2 (6 bases each). Germline V lookup: CDR1 KGHSH, CDR2 LQKENI. The V end lost 4 bases, the J end lost 2 bases, and 10 bases lay between the germline ends. This CDR3 contains 14 residues. The CDR3 DNA is TGTGCCAGCTCACGGCGGGACATCACAGATACGCAGTATTTT. Encoded protein: CASSRRDITDTQYF.

The J gene is TRBJ1-5, the V gene TRBV19; 11 bases agree with TRBD1. The ends lost 5 bases at V and 0 bases at J; junction bases unmatched: 12. This CDR3 spans 19 amino acids. Germline lookup yields CDR1 LNHDA and CDR2 SQIVND (reference sequence). The CDR3 protein is CASSFPRTGGASSNQPQHF. In DNA, the CDR3 is TGTGCCAGTAGTTTTCCGAGGACAGGGGGCGCGTCTAGCAATCAGCCCCAGCATTTT.

This sequence joins TRBV29-1 and TRBJ2-1; perhaps TRBD2 as D (6 bases). The DNA end is a closer match to TRBJ2-7, so the J assignment may be wrong. This CDR3 is built from 16 residues. CDR1 is SQVTM, CDR2 ANQGSEA, per germline. The CDR3 reads CSVEWLARRSYNEQYF. The CDR3 nucleotides are TGCAGCGTTGAGTGGCTAGCGAGACGCTCCTACAATGAGCAGTACTTC.

Concerning this clonotype: Relative to the germline gene, one junction end is altered; a read error may explain this. The rearrangement joins TRBV7-9 to TRBJ2-3; tentatively, D is TRBD2 (7 bases). This CDR3 has 16 amino acids. Per the germline V gene, CDR1 is SEHNR and CDR2 is FQNEAQ (reference sequence). The CDR3: CVSSSIGGLSTDTQYF. The CDR3 region has the DNA TGTGTCAGCAGCTCCATCGGGGGGCTTAGCACAGATACGCAGTATTTT.

This clonotype was recorded at least ten times. The gene calls are TRBV5-1 and TRBJ2-1; 7 nucleotides agree with TRBD2. CDR3 length equals 16 residues. Losses at the gene ends were 4 bases for V and 7 bases for J; bases not matched to a gene: 14. Germline V gene data show CDR1 as SGHRS and CDR2 as YFSETQ. CDR3 amino acids: CASSRGDPKLENEQFF. The DNA for the CDR3 is TGCGCCAGCAGCCGGGGGGATCCAAAATTAGAGAATGAGCAGTTCTTC.

This clonotype was recorded once. J is TRBJ1-1 and V is TRBV2; tentatively, D is TRBD1 (5 bases). V dropped 5 bases and J dropped 3 bases, with 16 bases sitting between them. Looked up from germline, CDR1 is SNHLY and CDR2 is FYNNEI. This CDR3 region has 15 residues. The DNA for the CDR3 is TGTGCCAGCAGTCCTGACAGACTCTTCGACACTGAAGCTTTCTTT. It specifies CASSPDRLFDTEAFF.

This rearrangement joins TRBV20-1 to TRBJ1-6; D is perhaps TRBD1 (5 bases). Germline V gene lookup returns CDR1 DFQATT and CDR2 SNEGSKA (reference sequence). V was cut by 1 base and J by 5 bases, with 12 bases left in between. The CDR3 loop spans 15 amino acids. The DNA of the CDR3 is TGCAGTGCTAGAGGCGGGACGACGAATAATTCACCCCTCCACTTT. Translated, it gives CSARGGTTNNSPLHF.

The chain couples TRBV6-6 to TRBJ2-5, with 8 bases matching TRBD2. Per germline, CDR1 MNHNY and CDR2 SVGAGI (reference sequence). The CDR3 totals 15 residues. Unmatched junction bases numbered 8, after V lost 7 bases and J lost 1 base. In DNA form, the CDR3 reads TGTGCCAGCACCGGGGGGGGAAGATCCCAAGAGACCCAGTACTTC. Protein product: CASTGGGRSQETQYF.

The genes are TRBV18 and TRBJ1-4; no reliable D call. The CDR3 extends over 15 amino acids. Per germline, CDR1 KGHSH and CDR2 LQKENI. Trimming left V 1 base short and J 8 bases short, with 14 bases between. The CDR3: CASSPQRGKDEKLFF. DNA for the CDR3: TGTGCCAGCTCACCACAAAGAGGGAAGGACGAAAAACTGTTTTTT.

This clonotype was counted only a few times. The rearrangement joins TRBV6-1 to TRBJ1-2, with D perhaps TRBD1 (5 bases). The length of the CDR3 is 14 residues. V lost 1 base and J 8 bases, leaving 14 bases between the germline ends. Germline CDR1 MNHNS, CDR2 SASEGT. The CDR3 sequence: CASSEGGLLGGYTF. CDR3 coding DNA: TGTGCCAGCAGTGAAGGGGGGTTGCTGGGGGGCTACACCTTC.

Regarding this clonotype: This may come from a read error, since a much larger clone is one base off. The chain uses TRBV4-1 and TRBJ2-1; D is ambiguous. The CDR3 runs to 13 residues. CDR1 MGHRA and CDR2 YSYEKL come from the germline V gene. The CDR3 coding sequence is TGCGCCGGCAGCCAAGTTTTGAACAATGAGCAGTTCTTC. Translated, it gives CAGSQVLNNEQFF.

The table lists this clonotype with a few counts. The V and J genes are TRBV20-1 and TRBJ2-1; the match to TRBD2 covers 8 bases. The V gene's germline CDR1 is DFQATT and CDR2 SNEGSKA (reference sequence). V lost 7 bases, J lost 3 bases, and 8 bases stayed unmatched. The CDR3 is 14 residues long. CDR3 amino acids: CSVEGLGGYNEQFF. CDR3 DNA: TGCAGTGTCGAGGGACTAGGGGGCTACAATGAGCAGTTCTTC.

The chain recombines TRBV5-5 with TRBJ1-6; no definite D call. V gave up 0 bases and J gave up 0 bases, with 4 bases separating them. Germline CDR1 reads SGHKS; CDR2 reads YYEKEE (reference sequence). The CDR3 length is 15 residues. The CDR3 spells CASSLEYSYNSPLHF. CDR3 nucleotides: TGTGCCAGCAGCTTGGAGTACTCCTATAATTCACCCCTCCACTTT.

This clonotype was counted only a few times. J is TRBJ2-7 and V is TRBV20-1, with D tentatively TRBD2 (5 bases). Between the trimmed V and J ends, which lost 1 base and 4 bases, there was a span of 11 bases. This CDR3 is built from 13 residues. Germline V CDR1 and CDR2: DFQATT, SNEGSKA (reference sequence). Here the CDR3 reads CSARGRAGYEQYF. CDR3 in DNA: TGCAGTGCTAGAGGGCGGGCTGGTTACGAGCAGTACTTC.

This clonotype has only a few counts. The junction differs from germline at one of its ends, possibly a read error. The rearrangement joins TRBV14 to TRBJ2-7; 7 bases match TRBD2. CDR3 length equals 12 residues. Looked up from germline, CDR1 is SGHDN and CDR2 is FVKESK. The CDR3 DNA is TGTGGCAGCAGCCAAGGGAGGGGCGAGCAGTACTTC. Its protein product is CGSSQGRGEQYF.

The chain combines TRBV20-1 with TRBJ2-3; the D gene is possibly TRBD2 (6 bases). This CDR3 has 12 residues. V lost 7 bases and J lost 2, with 10 bases in between. Germline lookup yields CDR1 DFQATT and CDR2 SNEGSKA (reference sequence). CDR3 nucleotide sequence: TGCAGTGGCGGGAAAAACACAGATACGCAGTATTTT. This encodes CSGGKNTDTQYF.